The sequence of this TCR beta chain was determined in a study of control samples from healthy donors and cancer patients (TCRdb year 2020). Note on this clone: Its antigen remains undetermined. Base quality data are lacking; no much larger clone is found one base away.

Looking up the germline V gene yields CDR1 MGHDK and CDR2 SYGVNS. V loses 2 bases at its end and J loses 2 bases; junction bases beyond the gene matches: 11. The CDR3 spans 18 residues, from the cysteine through the phenylalanine. Kept here is only the CDR3 DNA, which spans 54 bases and is read in frame from base 1. The method was the immunoSEQ multiplex PCR assay. TCRdb's version of the immuneACCESS table is confined to in-frame rearrangements and falls short of the full clone set. An unresolved V gene accounts for under half of the shortfall where checked; the remainder is of unknown origin. For this sample there are over 75,000 clones; roughly four fifths appear just once. Of the sample, 2% is held by the ten largest clones.

Material: blood. This clonotype originated in a man in his 60s in good health. The rearranged chain carries TRBV25-1 and TRBJ2-1, with 8 bases in between that match TRBD2. The CDR3 reads CASSEETVAGGAYNEQFF. The base sequence is TGTGCCAGCAGTGAAGAAACAGTCGCGGGAGGTGCCTACAATGAGCAGTTCTTC.